This TCR beta chain appears in the sequencing data of a study of cytomegalovirus exposure and HLA in healthy donors. CDR1 and CDR2 from the germline V gene are SGHNT and YYREEE (reference sequence). Trimming cost V 3 bases and J 3 bases, with 10 bases left between them. This CDR3 contains 13 residues. The method was immunoSEQ multiplex PCR; TCRdb's version includes in-frame clones alone and lacks a portion of them. The top ten hold 3% of the sample, which has tens of thousands of clones, 85% seen once. The material sequenced was PBMCs. This chain connects TRBV5-4 to TRBJ2-7; tentative D call: TRBD1 (5 bases). This clonotype originated in a young man in good health and CMV-seronegative. The CDR3 region is CASSSADSYEQYF. CDR3 coding DNA: TGTGCCAGCAGCTCAGCCGACAGCTACGAGCAGTACTTC.